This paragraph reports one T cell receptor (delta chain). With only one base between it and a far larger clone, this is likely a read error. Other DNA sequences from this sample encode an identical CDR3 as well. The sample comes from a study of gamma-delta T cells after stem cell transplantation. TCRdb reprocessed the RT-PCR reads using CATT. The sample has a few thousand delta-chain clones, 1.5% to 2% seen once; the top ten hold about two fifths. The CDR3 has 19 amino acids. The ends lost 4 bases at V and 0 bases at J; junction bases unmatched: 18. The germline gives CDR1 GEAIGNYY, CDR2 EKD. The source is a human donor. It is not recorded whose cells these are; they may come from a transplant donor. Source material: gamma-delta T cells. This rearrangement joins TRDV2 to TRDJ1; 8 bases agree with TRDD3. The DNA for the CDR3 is TGTGCCTGTGAGACGTTGGGAGGTCGGGGGATAATCTACACCGATAAACTCATCTTT. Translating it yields CACETLGGRGIIYTDKLIF.